The text below deals with one T cell receptor (beta chain). The clone's antigen remains unknown. Per-base quality was not reported, and no clone a single base away is much larger than it. The data were obtained in a study of PD-1 blockade in classical Hodgkin lymphoma (dated by TCRdb to 2020 to 2021). About the investigation overall: Nivolumab dosing was 3 mg/kg intravenously every 2 weeks, continuing until either disease progression or unacceptable toxicity. A peripheral blood immune signature of response to PD-1 blockade in classical Hodgkin lymphoma was defined using TCR beta sequencing and CyTOF. General conclusions and limits of the study: Patients starting nivolumab less than 1 year after ASCT had lower diversity and were excluded from later analyses to avoid confounding by immune reconstitution. Newly diagnosed patients were reported to have lower baseline TCR diversity than healthy donors, and relapsed/refractory patients were reported to have lower baseline TCR diversity still. The study was limited to a single clinical trial cohort, and causes of repertoire differences, possibly disease activity or prior therapy, remained undefined. Among trial patients, those achieving complete response had baseline diversity similar to that of newly diagnosed patients, while diversity was significantly lower in partial responders and progressors. A significant rise by C4D1 was seen in CD4+ but not CD8+ TCR diversity (p=0.0027 vs p=0.16), with the rise being most apparent in complete responders (p=0.02).

The Qiagen DNeasy kit was used to extract genomic DNA from unsorted PBMCs and from the negatively selected CD4+ and CD8+ fractions. Using primers that anneal to V and J segments, immunoSEQ multiplex PCR amplified the TCR beta CDR3 regions. A synthetic immune receptor repertoire was used to minimize amplification bias, and any residual bias was removed computationally once sequencing was done. Per the source publication's procedure: Repertoire diversity was quantified as the Shannon entropy index using custom Python scripts. The unsorted, CD4+ and CD8+ repertoires were each analyzed separately, with the exception of combined analyses, where CD4+ and CD8+ sequences were merged in silico. Clonal expansion was defined as a frequency increase of at least 2-fold after treatment compared with C1D1, and clones undetected at baseline were assigned a pseudocount of 0.5. Clones with 0 or 1 copy at C1D1 were defined as singleton clones, while clones with 2 or more copies were defined as non-singleton clones. By matching protein sequences in sorted samples from the same patient, clones expanded in unsorted samples were annotated as CD4+, CD8+ or unknown. Wilcoxon tests on paired samples were used to test changes in diversity from C1D1 to C4D1. This immuneACCESS table, as held by TCRdb, lists in-frame sequences with V and J called but not all clones. Of the missing ones, under half trace to an unresolved V gene in checked studies; the others have no known cause. V and J calls and clone size are as listed in that table; D and trimming were resolved from the DNA. This sample comprises more than 20,000 clones, approximately 67% of them detected only once. The top ten hold 10% to 15% of the sample.

Via the germline V gene, CDR1 is WSHSY and CDR2 SAAADI. From the cysteine up to the phenylalanine, the CDR3 has a length of 13 residues. Only the CDR3 DNA stays, 39 bases, in frame from base 1. Cut back by 5 bases and 2 bases, the V and J ends lie 9 bases apart. Reading the label with the study, this specimen's time point is: cycle 2 day 1 (C2D1) of nivolumab. All trial patients had relapsed after autologous stem cell transplantation, with cohorts A, B and C differing in prior brentuximab vedotin exposure. The trial cohort included more than 55 patients with relapsed/refractory classical Hodgkin lymphoma, and each patient had a best overall response of complete response, partial response or progressive disease. Trial patients were treated with single-agent nivolumab in the multi-cohort phase II CheckMate 205 trial. An independent review committee assessed best overall response by applying the 2007 International Working Group response criteria. Trial PBMCs were obtained immediately prior to nivolumab initiation (C1D1) and on therapy at cycle 2 day 1 and cycle 4 day 1. Peripheral blood was collected in 8 mL Vacutainer Cell Preparation Tubes, from which PBMCs were isolated by centrifugation and then cryopreserved.

This sequence originates from a human donor with classical Hodgkin lymphoma. This specimen consisted of peripheral blood mononuclear cells (PBMCs), obtained before the second cycle of nivolumab. The sequence is built from TRBV10-2 and TRBJ1-2; the D gene is unclear. The bases are TGCGCCAGCAGTCCGGACTGGAACTATGGCTACACCTTC. Its translation is CASSPDWNYGYTF.